The 12 T cell receptor beta chains below come from one sample, sequenced in a study of T cell repertoires in cytomegalovirus infection. TCRdb reanalysed the reads using MiXCR and keeps one entry per CDR3 protein. The sample has 60,000 to 75,000 distinct CDR3 sequences; around 3.8% are singletons. Sequences were obtained from PBMCs. These TCRs come from a human donor in good health (CMV status not recorded). Some clones in this sample may be carry-over from other donors' samples.

This clonotype was seen many times. The chain recombines TRBV20-1 with TRBJ1-5; D not resolved. Germline lookup yields CDR1 DFQATT and CDR2 SNEGSKA (reference sequence). The V end lost 3 bases, the J end lost 4 bases, and 16 bases lay between the germline ends. CDR3 length equals 15 residues. The CDR3 coding sequence is TGCAGTGCTAGTAATGATTACACACCGAATCAGCCCCAGCATTTT. Translation: CSASNDYTPNQPQHF.

This clonotype was observed at least ten times. The chain joins TRBV28 to TRBJ2-6; D not resolved. This CDR3 spans 15 amino acids. Looked up from germline, CDR1 is MDHEN and CDR2 is SYDVKM. V gave up 6 bases and J gave up 1 base, with 10 bases separating them. In nucleotides, the CDR3 is TGTGCCAGCAGGAAGGGTCGGTCTGGGGCCAACGTCCTGACTTTC. This gives the protein CASRKGRSGANVLTF.

About this clonotype: A much larger clone lies one base from this, so it may be a read error. The chain carries TRBV4-1 and TRBJ1-2; D may be TRBD1 (5 bases). Germline loops: CDR1 MGHRA, CDR2 YSYEKL. This CDR3 spans 15 amino acids. The CDR3 nucleotides are TGCGCCAGCAGCCTGAAACCAGGGTCGACGGATGGCCACACCTTC. Its translation is CASSLKPGSTDGHTF.

This clonotype was recorded many times. The rearrangement links TRBV6-2 or TRBV6-3 to TRBJ2-5; a possible D gene is TRBD2 (5 bases). CDR1 and CDR2 from the germline V gene are MNHEY and SVGEGT. Trimming left V 1 base short and J 7 bases short, with 7 bases between. This CDR3 has 12 residues. The chain's CDR3 is CASSYFSGTQYF. The DNA of the CDR3 is TGTGCCAGCAGTTACTTCAGCGGGACCCAGTACTTC.

This clonotype was seen ten or more times. The V and J genes are TRBV7-6 and TRBJ2-5; TRBD2 might be the D (5 bases). The germline gives CDR1 SGHVS, CDR2 FNYEAQ. The V gene lost 1 base and the J gene lost 1 base, with 13 bases spanning the gap. The CDR3 length is 16 residues. CDR3 nucleotides: TGTGCCAGCAGCTTAGGGGTCAGCGGAGCCCAAGAGACCCAGTACTTC. It codes for CASSLGVSGAQETQYF.

This clonotype was counted many times. The chain has TRBV7-2 and TRBJ1-4; D is undetermined. Trimming took off 3 bases at V and 5 bases at J, with 13 bases between the two ends. CDR1 is SGHTA, CDR2 FQGNSA, per germline. The CDR3 loop spans 15 amino acids. The CDR3, as DNA: TGTGCCAGCAGCTTCTCAGGCGGTGGGAATGAAAAACTGTTTTTT. This gives the protein CASSFSGGGNEKLFF.

The sample holds many counts of this clonotype. This sequence joins TRBV7-2 and TRBJ1-1, with a weak D call TRBD1 (6 bases). Trimming took off 1 base at V and 10 bases at J, with 19 bases between the two ends. The CDR3 loop spans 15 amino acids. Germline V gene data show CDR1 as SGHTA and CDR2 as FQGNSA. CDR3 loop: CASSLEGAGEIAAFF. For the CDR3, the DNA is TGTGCCAGCAGCTTAGAAGGAGCAGGGGAGATTGCAGCTTTCTTT.

This clonotype has at least ten counts. The V gene is TRBV7-9, the J gene TRBJ1-4; tentatively, D is TRBD1 (6 bases). There are 14 residues in the CDR3. The germline gives CDR1 SEHNR, CDR2 FQNEAQ (reference sequence). V was cut by 4 bases and J by 7 bases, with 13 bases left in between. For the CDR3, the DNA is TGTGCCAGCAGCTCCACAGGGTTGGCTGAAAAACTGTTTTTT. Protein: CASSSTGLAEKLFF.

In this sample, this clonotype turned up many times. This chain connects TRBV7-2 to TRBJ2-3; D is undetermined. The CDR3 is 11 amino acids. Germline-derived CDR1 and CDR2 are SGHTA and FQGNSA. V was pared by 3 bases and J by 5 bases, with 3 bases between. In DNA, the CDR3 is TGTGCCAGCAGCTTCGTAGATACGCAGTATTTT. It specifies CASSFVDTQYF. The whole variable domain, remainder taken from reference TRBV7-2 and TRBJ2-3, is GAGVSQSPSNKVTEKGKDVELRCDPISGHTALYWYRQSLGQGLEFLIYFQGNSAPDKSGLPSDRFSAERTGGSVSTLTIQRTQQEDSAVYLCASSFVDTQYFGPGTRLTVL.

On this clonotype itself: This may arise from a read error, as a much more abundant clone is one base away. As the CDR3 is not closed by the conserved phenylalanine or tryptophan, this likely results from a read error. The chain recombines TRBV29-1 with TRBJ1-4; D is undetermined. The CDR3 runs to 14 residues. The V gene's germline CDR1 is SQVTM and CDR2 ANQGSEA. V was shortened by 4 bases and J by 0 bases, with 9 bases between the two germline ends. The CDR3 bases are TGCAGCGTTGCGGGGAGCACAACTAATGAAAAACTGTTTTAT. This codes for CSVAGSTTNEKLFY.

This clonotype was seen repeatedly, ten times or more. The CDR3 loop reads CASSFGTTTNEKLFF. As DNA, the CDR3 is TGTGCCAGCAGCTTTGGGACAACAACTAATGAAAAACTGTTTTTT. This sequence joins TRBV7-9 and TRBJ1-4, with D possibly TRBD1 on 6 matching bases. Trimming took 3 bases from V and 0 from J, leaving 8 bases between them. The CDR3 sequence is 15 residues long. Germline V gene sequence: CDR1 SEHNR, CDR2 FQNEAQ (reference sequence).

This clonotype qualifies as medium-sized. The chain links TRBV7-2 to TRBJ2-1; 7 bases map to TRBD2. After removal of 0 bases from V and 2 bases from J, the junction contained 10 bases not matched to a gene. The CDR3 sequence is 18 residues long. CDR1 is SGHTA and CDR2 is FQGNSA in the germline V gene. For the CDR3, the DNA is TGTGCCAGCAGCTTAGCGTACCCAATAGCGGGCGCCTACAATGAGCAGTTCTTC. It translates to CASSLAYPIAGAYNEQFF.